This T cell receptor (beta chain) was profiled in a study of blood T cell repertoires in COVID-19. TCRdb's table, derived via immunoSEQ multiplex PCR, lists solely in-frame clones and lacks some. The sample shows fewer than 250,000 clones, 80% to 85% of them seen only once. Recovery meant two consecutive negative NP/OP PCR tests, professional clearance, or resolved symptoms. Germline values: CDR1 WNHNN, CDR2 SYGVQD (reference sequence). The CDR3 runs to 13 residues. Between the trimmed V and J ends, which lost 0 bases and 8 bases, there was a span of 10 bases. Sample: PBMCs or T cells enriched from blood (not recorded which). The source is a woman between 35 and 50 years old who had recovered from COVID-19. V is TRBV10-1 and J is TRBJ1-2; D ambiguous. The DNA for the CDR3 is TGCGCCAGCAGTGAGTCATCGGGGTCCGGCTACACCTTC. Translated: CASSESSGSGYTF.